Following are 13 T cell receptor beta chains from one sample sequenced in a study of OX40 agonist ivuxolimab in advanced cancers. Clones were sequenced by immunoSEQ multiplex PCR, and TCRdb holds only the in-frame ones, with some missing. This sample has tens of thousands of clones, with roughly four fifths found just once. Sequences were derived from CD4+ or CD8+ T cells sorted from blood, sampled in a trial of the OX40 agonist ivuxolimab. The source is an adult with an advanced solid tumor such as melanoma, head and neck, liver or kidney cancer.

The J gene is TRBJ2-7, the V gene TRBV6-1; TRBD1 agrees at 10 bases. The CDR3 covers 16 residues. V lost 4 bases, J lost 4 bases, and 10 bases stayed unmatched. Germline loops: CDR1 MNHNS, CDR2 SASEGT. CDR3 bases: TGTGCCAGCAGTGTCATACGACAGGGGGCTAGGTACGAGCAGTACTTC. Amino acid sequence: CASSVIRQGARYEQYF.

The chain couples TRBV7-2 to TRBJ2-4; unclear D gene. V was pared by 0 bases and J by 4 bases, with 7 bases between. The CDR3 sequence is 14 residues long. The germline gives CDR1 SGHTA, CDR2 FQGNSA. The CDR3 reads CASSLAQTKNIQYF. The CDR3 coding sequence is TGTGCCAGCAGCTTAGCACAGACAAAAAACATTCAGTACTTC.

The rearrangement uses TRBV23-1 and TRBJ1-5, with D possibly being TRBD1 (5 bases). TRBV23-1 is flagged as an ORF with uncertain function. V was cut by 4 bases and J by 2 bases, with 18 bases left in between. The CDR3 is 17 amino acids. This CDR3 is CASSPNRGPAGNQPQHF. In DNA, the CDR3 is TGCGCCAGCAGTCCCAACCGGGGACCTGCGGGCAATCAGCCCCAGCATTTT.

The V and J genes are TRBV5-4 and TRBJ2-5, with unresolved D. The CDR3 is 12 residues long. V shed 4 bases and J shed 5 bases, with 9 bases lying between them. Germline V gene lookup returns CDR1 SGHNT and CDR2 YYREEE (reference sequence). The CDR3 protein is CASSPTGETQYF. In DNA form, the CDR3 reads TGTGCCAGCAGCCCGACCGGGGAGACCCAGTACTTC.

This clone was detected only once. The V call is TRBV5-8, the J call TRBJ2-7; 10 bases are shared with TRBD1. The CDR3 is made up of 15 amino acids. CDR1 and CDR2 from the germline V gene are SGHTS and YDEGEE. The V gene end was trimmed by 2 bases and the J gene end by 2 bases; junction bases not matched to a gene: 4. CDR3: CASSLTGTGAYEQYF. The CDR3 DNA follows: TGTGCCAGCAGCTTAACCGGGACAGGGGCCTACGAGCAGTACTTC. The whole variable domain, remainder taken from reference TRBV5-8 and TRBJ2-7, is EAGVTQSPTHLIKTRGQQATLRCSPISGHTSVYWYQQALGLGLQFLLWYDEGEERNRGNFPPRFSGRQFPNYSSELNVNALELEDSALYLCASSLTGTGAYEQYFGPGTRLTVT.

The chain employs TRBV5-4 and TRBJ2-2, with D possibly matching TRBD2 (7 bases). V lost 7 bases and J lost 5, with 15 bases in between. Germline V gene data show CDR1 as SGHNT and CDR2 as YYREEE (reference sequence). The CDR3 contains 14 residues. The CDR3: CASSRGAVTGELFF. Written as DNA, the CDR3 is TGTGCCAGCTCCCGGGGGGCTGTAACCGGGGAGCTGTTTTTT.

This clone is a singleton in its sample. The J gene is TRBJ2-2, the V gene TRBV4-2; D perhaps matches TRBD1 (6 bases). This CDR3 spans 16 amino acids. With 7 bases removed from V and 3 bases from J, the gap between germline ends came to 18 bases. Per the germline V gene, CDR1 is LGHNA and CDR2 is YNFKEQ. Written as DNA, the CDR3 is TGTGCCAGCAACCTTGGGACACAAAGGGACACCGGGGAGCTGTTTTTT. Translating gives CASNLGTQRDTGELFF.

The chain combines TRBV5-6 with TRBJ1-1, with a possible D match to TRBD1 (6 bases). Trimming cost V 2 bases and J 8 bases, with 10 bases left between them. The CDR3 has 12 residues. Germline CDR1 is SGHDT and CDR2 is YYEEEE. CDR3 DNA: TGTGCCAGCAGCTTTTTAGACAGGGAAGCTTTCTTT. This codes for CASSFLDREAFF.

This chain links TRBV18 with TRBJ2-1; no reliable D call. V was trimmed by 5 bases and J by 5 bases, leaving 16 bases between them. In germline, CDR1 is KGHSH, CDR2 LQKENI. The CDR3 sequence is 15 residues long. The CDR3 DNA reads TGTGCCAGCTCATCCCACATCGGCTCACACAATGAGCAGTTCTTC. Encoded protein: CASSSHIGSHNEQFF.

The chain uses TRBV7-6 and TRBJ2-2; TRBD1 aligns across 10 bases. CDR3 length: 15 residues. Germline V lookup: CDR1 SGHVS, CDR2 FNYEAQ. Germline trimming cut 5 bases from V and 4 bases from J; bases unmatched to any gene: 4. CDR3 in DNA: TGTGCCAGCAGCATAGGACAGGGGGTCACCGGGGAGCTGTTTTTT. Its translation: CASSIGQGVTGELFF. The entire variable domain, with the rest obtained from reference TRBV7-6 and TRBJ2-2, is as follows: GAGVSQSPRYKVTKRGQDVALRCDPISGHVSLYWYRQALGQGPEFLTYFNYEAQQDKSGLPNDRFSAERPEGSISTLTIQRTEQRDSAMYRCASSIGQGVTGELFFGEGSRLTVL.

This chain links TRBV10-3 with TRBJ1-3, with D tentatively TRBD1 (6 bases). V shed 7 bases and J shed 3 bases, with 7 bases lying between them. The CDR3 is 12 amino acids. The germline CDR1 and CDR2 sequences are ENHRY and SYGVKD. CDR3 protein: CAIKGGGNTIYF. CDR3 coding DNA: TGTGCCATCAAGGGGGGTGGAAACACCATATATTTT.

The chain carries TRBV5-1 and TRBJ2-1; D not certain. The germline V gene has CDR1 SGHRS and CDR2 YFSETQ. The CDR3 totals 11 residues. V was trimmed by 4 bases and J by 9 bases, leaving 8 bases between them. In nucleotides, the CDR3 is TGCGCCAGCAGCGACCTAGGTGAGCAGTTCTTC. Translating gives CASSDLGEQFF.

The V and J genes are TRBV5-6 and TRBJ1-2, with D tentatively TRBD1 (5 bases). The germline CDR1 and CDR2 sequences are SGHDT and YYEEEE. This CDR3 region has 16 residues. V was clipped by 4 bases and J by 4 bases, with 20 bases between them. The CDR3 DNA sequence: TGTGCCAGCAGCCCCTCGGGGGGAAGGGTTGGCTATGGCTACACCTTC. Encoded protein: CASSPSGGRVGYGYTF.